The 17 T cell receptor beta chains presented below share a single source sample, sequenced in a study of control samples from healthy donors and cancer patients. Profiling relied on immunoSEQ multiplex PCR, and the TCRdb table lists in-frame clones only, not all of them. In the table there are 150,000 to 190,000 clones, about 93% of which are singletons. The sequenced sample consisted of blood. These receptors all come from a man over 45 in good health.

The chain couples TRBV5-1 to TRBJ1-4, with a tentative D call TRBD1 (6 bases). Germline CDR1 SGHRS, CDR2 YFSETQ. CDR3 length: 17 residues. V lost 0 bases to trimming and J lost 7 bases, with 19 bases between them. The CDR3 DNA follows: TGCGCCAGCAGCTTGGTGGAGCTGACAGGCGGCGGTGAAAAACTGTTTTTT. Amino acids: CASSLVELTGGGEKLFF.

The chain has TRBV7-6 and TRBJ2-3, with D unresolved. V lost 3 bases, J lost 0 bases, and 13 bases lay in between. The length of the CDR3 is 16 residues. The germline CDR1 and CDR2 sequences are SGHVS and FNYEAQ. The CDR3 DNA sequence: TGTGCCAGCAGCTTGGGCAGCCGTAGGAGCACAGATACGCAGTATTTT. Protein product: CASSLGSRRSTDTQYF.

The chain couples TRBV5-6 to TRBJ2-7, with TRBD2 matching over 7 bases. CDR1 and CDR2 from the germline V gene are SGHDT and YYEEEE. J gave up 9 bases and V 5 bases, and 14 bases lay outside the gene matches. There are 14 residues in the CDR3. This CDR3 reads CASSSGGDIRWQYF. The CDR3 DNA follows: TGTGCCAGCAGTTCGGGGGGTGACATACGATGGCAGTACTTC.

This chain links TRBV7-2 with TRBJ1-1; no clear D. The CDR3 totals 13 residues. Germline CDR1 is SGHTA and CDR2 is FQGNSA. Trimming removed 4 bases from V and 1 base from J, with 7 bases in between. This CDR3 is CASSSAPNTEAFF. The CDR3 DNA sequence: TGTGCCAGCAGCTCGGCACCGAACACTGAAGCTTTCTTT.

The chain carries TRBV4-1 and TRBJ1-4, with D possibly being TRBD1 (5 bases). Per germline, CDR1 MGHRA and CDR2 YSYEKL. The CDR3 spans 16 residues. Trimming removed 0 bases at V and 7 bases at J, with 15 bases between. The CDR3 bases are TGCGCCAGCAGCCAAGATCCGGGGGTGAGGACTGAAAAACTGTTTTTT. Translating gives CASSQDPGVRTEKLFF.

This clone came up once. This rearrangement joins TRBV27 to TRBJ1-1, with 7 bases fitting TRBD1. There are 15 residues in the CDR3. Looked up from germline, CDR1 is MNHEY and CDR2 is SMNVEV (reference sequence). With 5 bases clipped from V and 1 base from J, the junction kept 7 bases outside the gene matches. CDR3 nucleotides: TGTGCCAGCAGTCTCCGGACAGGCGGGAACACTGAAGCTTTCTTT. Translation gives CASSLRTGGNTEAFF.

The rearrangement uses TRBV28 and TRBJ2-2, with unresolved D. The CDR3 runs 12 residues. V was clipped by 2 bases and J by 6 bases, with 4 bases between them. Germline V gene data show CDR1 as MDHEN and CDR2 as SYDVKM. For the CDR3, the DNA is TGTGCCAGCAGTTTACCTCCCGGGGAGCTGTTTTTT. It is translated as CASSLPPGELFF.

The chain uses TRBV9 and TRBJ1-4; 7 positions agree with TRBD1. This CDR3 has 15 amino acids. Germline V gene data show CDR1 as SGDLS and CDR2 as YYNGEE. Trimming took 4 bases from V and 3 from J; bases not matched to a gene: 6. This chain's CDR3 is CASSPRQGSNEKLFF. The CDR3 DNA sequence: TGTGCCAGCAGCCCACGACAGGGCTCTAATGAAAAACTGTTTTTT.

The chain uses TRBV7-3 and TRBJ2-1; tentatively, D is TRBD1 (6 bases). Germline CDR1 is SGHTA and CDR2 is FQGTGA. V lost 4 bases and J lost 5, with 6 bases in between. There are 12 residues in the CDR3. Here the CDR3 DNA reads TGTGCCAGCAGCTACAGGGACAATGAGCAGTTCTTC. This gives the protein CASSYRDNEQFF.

The rearrangement joins TRBV5-8 to TRBJ2-6; D possibly corresponds to TRBD1 (5 bases). V lost 0 bases to trimming and J lost 4 bases, with 5 bases between them. This CDR3 spans 14 amino acids. The germline V gene has CDR1 SGHTS and CDR2 YDEGEE. The CDR3 reads CASSLEGGANVLTF. CDR3 nucleotide sequence: TGTGCCAGCAGCTTGGAGGGGGGGGCCAACGTCCTGACTTTC.

This chain links TRBV5-1 with TRBJ2-1; 8 nucleotides agree with TRBD2. V lost 6 bases, J lost 7 bases, and 12 bases stayed unmatched. Germline lookup yields CDR1 SGHRS and CDR2 YFSETQ. This CDR3 spans 15 amino acids. CDR3 DNA sequence: TGCGCCAGCACCCCGGGAGGGGGGAGGGGAAATGAGCAGTTCTTC. Protein: CASTPGGGRGNEQFF. The variable domain in full, with the rest retrieved from reference TRBV5-1 and TRBJ2-1, is KAGVTQTPRYLIKTRGQQVTLSCSPISGHRSVSWYQQTPGQGLQFLFEYFSETQRNKGNFPGRFSGRQFSNSRSEMNVSTLELGDSALYLCASTPGGGRGNEQFFGPGTRLTVL.

J is TRBJ2-3 and V is TRBV5-1; TRBD2 agrees at 10 bases. The CDR3 consists of 15 residues. V trimming: 0 bases; J trimming: 4 bases; junction bases outside the gene matches: 2. Per germline, CDR1 SGHRS and CDR2 YFSETQ. CDR3 loop: CASSLASGRADTQYF. The CDR3 nucleotides are TGCGCCAGCAGCTTGGCTAGCGGGAGAGCAGATACGCAGTATTTT.

J is TRBJ2-5 and V is TRBV20-1, with a tentative D call TRBD1 (5 bases). The length of the CDR3 is 13 residues. V dropped 3 bases and J dropped 1 base, with 9 bases sitting between them. The germline V gene has CDR1 DFQATT and CDR2 SNEGSKA (reference sequence). Here the CDR3 DNA reads TGCAGTGCTAGTGCCAGGGTCCAAGAGACCCAGTACTTC. Its translation is CSASARVQETQYF.

This chain joins TRBV15 and TRBJ1-4; D remains unclear. Trimming removed 1 base from V and 3 bases from J, with 15 bases in between. This CDR3 comprises 17 residues. Looked up from germline, CDR1 is LNHNV and CDR2 is YYDKDF (reference sequence). The CDR3 DNA sequence: TGTGCCACCAGCAGAGTGCCTCTCCAAAGGGCTAATGAAAAACTGTTTTTT. Translation gives CATSRVPLQRANEKLFF.

The J gene is TRBJ2-5, the V gene TRBV5-4; unclear D gene. The CDR3 covers 15 residues. The V gene lost 4 bases and the J gene lost 2 bases, with 15 bases spanning the gap. Germline V gene sequence: CDR1 SGHNT, CDR2 YYREEE (reference sequence). The CDR3 is CASSPPGALQETQYF. CDR3 in DNA: TGTGCCAGCAGCCCCCCGGGCGCTCTACAAGAGACCCAGTACTTC.

The CDR3, as DNA: TGCGCCAGCACTACAGGGGCTGTTGGAAACACCATATATTTT. Its protein product is CASTTGAVGNTIYF. The rearrangement links TRBV5-1 to TRBJ1-3, with 7 nucleotides matching TRBD1. The CDR3 has 14 residues. Germline assignment: CDR1 SGHRS and CDR2 YFSETQ. Losses at the gene ends were 6 bases for V and 3 bases for J; bases not matched to a gene: 6.

The V and J genes are TRBV6-5 and TRBJ1-6; a possible D gene is TRBD1 (5 bases). CDR1 and CDR2 (germline): MNHEY, SVGAGI. This CDR3 is built from 16 residues. V was cut by 0 bases and J by 4 bases, with 10 bases left in between. The CDR3 sequence: CASSYSTRAYNSPLHF. The DNA for the CDR3 is TGTGCCAGCAGTTACTCTACCAGGGCGTATAATTCACCCCTCCACTTT.